This entry lists 4 T cell receptor beta chains sequenced from one sample in a study of blood T cell repertoires in COVID-19. Data came from immunoSEQ multiplex PCR; TCRdb stores just in-frame clones and leaves some out. The table has around 130,000 clones, roughly 90% seen once. Sample: peripheral blood. These receptor sequences come from an older man with active COVID-19.

The chain uses TRBV25-1 and TRBJ2-2, with a tentative D call TRBD1 (6 bases). The CDR3 is 14 amino acids. Germline V gives CDR1 MGHDK, CDR2 SYGVNS. Deletions cut 3 bases from V and 6 bases from J, with 11 bases between. The CDR3 sequence: CASSDTGSAGELFF. CDR3 DNA sequence: TGTGCCAGCAGTGATACAGGGTCCGCCGGGGAGCTGTTTTTT. The variable domain in full, with the rest retrieved from reference TRBV25-1 and TRBJ2-2, is EADIYQTPRYLVIGTGKKITLECSQTMGHDKMYWYQQDPGMELHLIHYSYGVNSTEKGDLSSESTVSRIRTEHFPLTLESARPSHTSQYLCASSDTGSAGELFFGEGSRLTVL.

The chain combines TRBV7-3 with TRBJ2-2; 9 positions agree with TRBD1. This CDR3 spans 18 amino acids. CDR1 and CDR2 from the germline V gene are SGHTA and FQGTGA. Unmatched junction bases numbered 11, after V lost 1 base and J lost 5 bases. CDR3 DNA sequence: TGTGCCAGCAGCTTAAGGGGGACCACAGGGGGCGGAACCGGGGAGCTGTTTTTT. Protein sequence: CASSLRGTTGGGTGELFF.

J is TRBJ1-5 and V is TRBV28; perhaps TRBD1 as D (5 bases). This CDR3 region has 16 residues. Germline CDR1 is MDHEN and CDR2 is SYDVKM. V lost 0 bases and J lost 2, with 11 bases in between. The CDR3 DNA is TGTGCCAGCAGTTTATGGGCGGGGGAAGGCAATCAGCCCCAGCATTTT. Protein: CASSLWAGEGNQPQHF.

The V gene is TRBV24-1, the J gene TRBJ1-1; the D gene is possibly TRBD1 (6 bases). Trimming left V 7 bases short and J 3 bases short, with 11 bases between. Germline V gene data show CDR1 as KGHDR and CDR2 as SFDVKD. The CDR3 consists of 13 residues. CDR3 sequence reads: CATRRDTYTEAFF. Written as DNA, the CDR3 is TGTGCCACCAGAAGGGACACGTACACTGAAGCTTTCTTT.